Below are 20 T cell receptor beta chains sequenced from a single sample in a study of blood T cell repertoires in COVID-19. The assay was immunoSEQ multiplex PCR, and TCRdb's table has in-frame clones only and misses some. The sample lists some 14,000 clones, 80% seen once, with about 16% in the top ten. The specimen was peripheral blood. Every receptor here comes from a human donor in a cohort sampled during active COVID-19.

The CDR3 DNA reads as TGTGCCAGCAGTACTCCGGGACAGGGCCGTTACGAGCAGTACTTC. Translation gives CASSTPGQGRYEQYF. V usage is TRBV6-6 and J usage is TRBJ2-7; 9 bases are shared with TRBD1. The CDR3 runs 15 residues. V gave up 5 bases and J gave up 4 bases; unmatched junction bases: 9. The V gene's germline CDR1 is MNHNY and CDR2 SVGAGI (reference sequence).

This clone was counted only a few times. The chain carries TRBV7-6 and TRBJ2-3, with 9 bases lining up with TRBD1. The germline V gene has CDR1 SGHVS and CDR2 FNYEAQ. With 1 base clipped from V and 3 bases from J, the junction kept 5 bases outside the gene matches. CDR3 size: 16 residues. The chain's CDR3 is CASSLEVTGGTDTQYF. For the CDR3, the DNA is TGTGCCAGCAGCTTAGAAGTGACAGGGGGGACAGATACGCAGTATTTT.

V and J are TRBV3-1 (or the pseudogene TRBV3-2) and TRBJ1-1; D call uncertain. Trimming removed 6 bases at V and 4 bases at J, with 12 bases between. CDR3 length equals 13 residues. Per the germline V gene, CDR1 is LGHDT and CDR2 is YNNKEL (reference sequence). CDR3 coding DNA: TGTGCCAGCAGTCGGGGAGCTGGCACTGAAGCTTTCTTT. It yields the protein CASSRGAGTEAFF.

This clone showed up just once. The V gene is TRBV25-1, the J gene TRBJ1-2; D might be TRBD1 (6 bases). The CDR3 consists of 13 residues. The ends were cut back, 2 bases at V and 4 bases at J, with 8 bases in the middle. Germline V gene sequence: CDR1 MGHDK, CDR2 SYGVNS. The CDR3 spells CASSERTAYGYTF. CDR3 nucleotides: TGTGCCAGCAGTGAAAGGACAGCCTATGGCTACACCTTC.

The rearrangement links TRBV6-2 or TRBV6-3 to TRBJ2-3; 7 bases map to TRBD2. CDR3 size: 17 residues. From germline, CDR1 is MNHEY and CDR2 SVGEGT. The V segment lost 5 bases and the J segment 2 bases; nucleotides outside the gene matches: 13. This CDR3 reads CASSRASVRGFTDTQYF. CDR3 sequence (DNA): TGTGCCAGCAGTCGCGCCTCGGTGCGGGGGTTCACAGATACGCAGTATTTT.

J is TRBJ2-7 and V is TRBV7-3, with 9 bases fitting TRBD1. The germline CDR1 and CDR2 sequences are SGHTA and FQGTGA. The ends lost 5 bases at V and 7 bases at J; junction bases unmatched: 9. CDR3 size: 14 residues. The DNA for the CDR3 is TGTGCCAGCAGCCCGGGGACAGGGACAGAAGAGCAGTACTTC. Protein sequence: CASSPGTGTEEQYF.

The chain couples TRBV6-2 or TRBV6-3 to TRBJ1-5; tentative D call: TRBD1 (6 bases). Trimming took 4 bases from V and 9 from J, leaving 22 bases between them. Per the germline V gene, CDR1 is MNHEY and CDR2 is SVGEGT. This CDR3 is built from 16 residues. CDR3 region: CASSLHKDRRLWPQHF. In DNA form, the CDR3 reads TGTGCCAGCAGTTTGCACAAGGACAGACGCCTATGGCCCCAGCATTTT.

The genes are TRBV28 and TRBJ2-7, with 8 bases aligning to TRBD2. Germline CDR1 MDHEN, CDR2 SYDVKM. V trimming: 7 bases; J trimming: 7 bases; junction bases outside the gene matches: 9. The CDR3 is 13 residues long. CDR3 sequence: CASIAGGMGEQYF. The CDR3 coding sequence is TGTGCCAGCATTGCGGGAGGCATGGGGGAGCAGTACTTC.

The chain joins TRBV18 to TRBJ2-2, with 8 bases matching TRBD2. The germline V gene has CDR1 KGHSH and CDR2 LQKENI. Trimming removed 10 bases from V and 2 bases from J; junction bases left unmatched: 9. The CDR3 is made up of 15 amino acids. The CDR3 bases are TGTGCCACCGCGGGGGGACTCATCAACACCGGGGAGCTGTTTTTT. Protein sequence: CATAGGLINTGELFF.

The CDR3 spells CAISESISRERETQYF. Written as DNA, the CDR3 is TGTGCCATCAGTGAGTCGATATCCCGGGAGCGGGAGACCCAGTACTTC. The chain carries TRBV10-3 and TRBJ2-5, with D tentatively TRBD2 (6 bases). The V end lost 0 bases, the J end lost 5 bases, and 16 bases lay between the germline ends. The CDR3 consists of 16 residues. Germline CDR1 is ENHRY and CDR2 is SYGVKD.

By proportion, this clone is medium-sized (0.01 to 0.1%). The chain joins TRBV25-1 to TRBJ2-7; D is unresolved. Trimming pared 4 bases from V and 1 base from J, leaving 8 bases between. Germline assignment: CDR1 MGHDK and CDR2 SYGVNS. The CDR3 totals 13 residues. CDR3 protein: CASSGAASYEQYF. The CDR3 DNA follows: TGTGCCAGCAGTGGGGCCGCGTCCTACGAGCAGTACTTC.

This sequence joins TRBV19 and TRBJ2-7; the match to TRBD1 covers 10 bases. This CDR3 has 15 amino acids. With 4 bases clipped from V and 1 base from J, the junction kept 4 bases outside the gene matches. Germline-derived CDR1 and CDR2 are LNHDA and SQIVND (reference sequence). The CDR3, as DNA: TGTGCCAGTAGTAGCGGGACAGGGGCTTCCTACGAGCAGTACTTC. The encoded protein is CASSSGTGASYEQYF.

This clone was recorded once. This chain links TRBV29-1 with TRBJ2-7; 12 bases are shared with TRBD2. The CDR3 has 14 amino acids. Germline-derived CDR1 and CDR2 are SQVTM and ANQGSEA. The V gene end was trimmed by 5 bases and the J gene end by 4 bases; junction bases not matched to a gene: 6. In DNA, the CDR3 is TGCAGCGTTCTGACTAGCGGGAGTTTTTACGAGCAGTACTTC. This gives the protein CSVLTSGSFYEQYF.

The chain employs TRBV7-2 and TRBJ1-5; D unresolved. V shed 3 bases and J shed 6 bases, with 9 bases lying between them. Germline lookup yields CDR1 SGHTA and CDR2 FQGNSA. The CDR3 sequence is 13 residues long. CDR3 residues: CASSFSEAQPQHF. DNA of the CDR3: TGTGCCAGCAGCTTCTCTGAAGCTCAGCCCCAGCATTTT.

The chain links TRBV10-3 to TRBJ1-5, with D perhaps TRBD1 (6 bases). This CDR3 has 14 residues. Germline assignment: CDR1 ENHRY and CDR2 SYGVKD. The V and J ends lost 2 bases and 7 bases respectively, with 12 bases between them. The CDR3 spells CAISEAGGGQPQHF. The CDR3 DNA follows: TGTGCCATCAGTGAGGCGGGGGGGGGCCAGCCCCAGCATTTT.

The chain recombines TRBV9 with TRBJ2-3; TRBD2 agrees at 13 bases. Trimming took 4 bases from V and 3 from J; bases not matched to a gene: 8. The CDR3 has 17 residues. Germline loops: CDR1 SGDLS, CDR2 YYNGEE. The CDR3 here is CASSNGLAGVFTDTQYF. CDR3 coding DNA: TGTGCCAGCAGCAACGGACTAGCGGGAGTATTTACAGATACGCAGTATTTT.

There are a few counts of this clone. The CDR3 region is CASSPFNREIDSGANVLTF. CDR3 sequence (DNA): TGTGCCAGCAGTCCGTTTAACAGGGAAATAGACTCTGGGGCCAACGTCCTGACTTTC. V usage is TRBV28 and J usage is TRBJ2-6, with a possible D match to TRBD1 (6 bases). The length of the CDR3 is 19 residues. Germline CDR1 is MDHEN and CDR2 is SYDVKM. V lost 5 bases and J 0 bases, leaving 20 bases between the germline ends.

This sequence joins TRBV4-3 and TRBJ2-7; tentative D call: TRBD1 (6 bases). The CDR3 has 15 residues. Trimming stripped 0 bases from V and 4 bases from J, with 13 bases between. CDR1 is LGHNA, CDR2 YSLEER, per germline. CDR3 sequence reads: CASSQDPRQAYEQYF. In nucleotides, the CDR3 is TGCGCCAGCAGCCAAGATCCCCGACAGGCTTACGAGCAGTACTTC.

The chain recombines TRBV12-3 or TRBV12-4 with TRBJ1-2; 8 bases map to TRBD1. The CDR3 extends over 13 amino acids. With V trimmed by 6 bases and J by 5 bases, 5 bases remained unmatched. Here the CDR3 DNA reads TGTGCCAGCAGCTGGGACAGGAAATATGGCTACACCTTC. Amino acids: CASSWDRKYGYTF.

J is TRBJ1-4 and V is TRBV7-9; D may be TRBD1 (6 bases). This CDR3 spans 16 amino acids. The V end lost 5 bases, the J end lost 2 bases, and 15 bases lay between the germline ends. Germline values: CDR1 SEHNR, CDR2 FQNEAQ (reference sequence). The CDR3, as DNA: TGTGCCAGCAGCCACAGTCCAGGGGTTACTAATGAAAAACTGTTTTTT. Translating gives CASSHSPGVTNEKLFF.